The T cell receptor (beta chain) described here comes from a study of neurological immune-mediated disorders. This clonotype was recorded many times. One entry per CDR3 protein, called by TCRdb with MiXCR from the 5' RACE reads. The table has roughly 30,000 distinct CDR3 sequences, 4.6% seen once; the top ten hold 23%. Germline V gives CDR1 LGHDT, CDR2 YNNKEL (reference sequence). The V end lost 1 base, the J end lost 7 bases, and 10 bases lay between the germline ends. The CDR3 runs to 14 residues. This TCR was recovered from a young man in good health. The V gene is TRBV3-1, the J gene TRBJ1-4; D remains unclear. The material sequenced was PBMCs. The CDR3 coding sequence is TGTGCCAGCAGCCAAGGGTCTTCTAGTGAAAAACTGTTTTTT. It is translated as CASSQGSSSEKLFF.